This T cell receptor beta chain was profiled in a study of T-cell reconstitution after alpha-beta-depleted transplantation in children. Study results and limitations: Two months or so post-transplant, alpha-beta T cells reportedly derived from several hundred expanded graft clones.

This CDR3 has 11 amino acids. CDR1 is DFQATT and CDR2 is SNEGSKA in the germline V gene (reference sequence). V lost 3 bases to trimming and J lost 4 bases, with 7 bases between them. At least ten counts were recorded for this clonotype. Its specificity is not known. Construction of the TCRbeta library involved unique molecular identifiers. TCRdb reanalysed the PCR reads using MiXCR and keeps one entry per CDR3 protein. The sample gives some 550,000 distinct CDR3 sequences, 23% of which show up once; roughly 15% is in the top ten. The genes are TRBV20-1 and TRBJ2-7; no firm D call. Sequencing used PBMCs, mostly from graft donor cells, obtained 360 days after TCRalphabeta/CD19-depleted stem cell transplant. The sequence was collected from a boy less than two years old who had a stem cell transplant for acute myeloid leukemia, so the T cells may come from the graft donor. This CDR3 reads CSASSAYEQYF. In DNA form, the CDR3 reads TGCAGTGCTAGTTCAGCGTACGAGCAGTACTTC.